This record covers a single T cell receptor (beta chain). No antigen is known for it. Germline-derived CDR1 and CDR2 are SQVTM and ANQGSEA. The CDR3 extends over 17 amino acids. The V end lost 5 bases, the J end lost 2 bases, and 21 bases lay between the germline ends. This specimen belongs to a study of OX40 agonist ivuxolimab in advanced cancers. Findings of the study overall: More expanded clones were found, on average, in CD8+ than in CD4+ T cells.

Method: immunoSEQ multiplex PCR; TCRdb's copy keeps in-frame clones and lacks some. This sample has about 48,000 clones; about 81% occur once, and the top ten carry about 7.7%. V gene TRBV29-1 combines with J gene TRBJ2-2; maybe TRBD1 (7 bases). This TCR derives from an adult with an advanced solid tumor such as melanoma, head and neck, liver or kidney cancer. The sequencing here drew on CD4+ or CD8+ T cells sorted from blood, taken in a trial of the OX40 agonist ivuxolimab. CDR3 sequence: CSVSSSAGTANTGELFF. In DNA form, the CDR3 reads TGCAGCGTTTCATCTTCGGCGGGGACAGCTAACACCGGGGAGCTGTTTTTT.